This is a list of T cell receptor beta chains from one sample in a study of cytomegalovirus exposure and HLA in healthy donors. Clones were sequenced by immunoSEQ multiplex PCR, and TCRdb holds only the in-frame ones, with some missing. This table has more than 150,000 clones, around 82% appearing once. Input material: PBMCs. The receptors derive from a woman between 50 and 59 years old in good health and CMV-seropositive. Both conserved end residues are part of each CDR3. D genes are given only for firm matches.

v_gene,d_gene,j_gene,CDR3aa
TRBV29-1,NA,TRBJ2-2,CSVEDTNTGELFF
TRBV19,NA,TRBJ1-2,CASSIFSGDYGYTF
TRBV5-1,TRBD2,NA,CASRDPRITSGHEQYF
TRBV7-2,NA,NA,CASSPNNPIAVYEQYF
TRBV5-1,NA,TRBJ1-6,CASSPRTTGTSPLHF
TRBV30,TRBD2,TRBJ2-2,CARGGPIGSGGLFF
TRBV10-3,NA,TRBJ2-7,CAISPKLYEQYF
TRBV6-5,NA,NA,CASSVGSSYEQYF
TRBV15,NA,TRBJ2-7,CATSDNMVVGQYF
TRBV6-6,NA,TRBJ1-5,CASSPQGNSNQPQHF
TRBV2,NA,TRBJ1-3,CASSANVRGSGNTIYF
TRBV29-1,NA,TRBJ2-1,CSVRMDEQFF
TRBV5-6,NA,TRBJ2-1,CASSLVGGPNEQFF
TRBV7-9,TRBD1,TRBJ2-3,CASTGQGWTDTQYF
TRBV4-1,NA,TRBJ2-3,CASSQRRWEQGPDTQYF
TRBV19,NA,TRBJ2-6,CASSIVEGAGANVLTF
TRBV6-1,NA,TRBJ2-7,CASSEADSLYEQYF